This entry describes one TCR beta chain. As yet, its antigen is unknown. This entry is derived from a study of multiple sclerosis patients with progressive multifocal leukoencephalopathy. Overall study findings and caveats: Expanded clones at PML onset predated and persisted through natalizumab therapy.

CDR3 size: 16 residues. Germline CDR1 WNHNN, CDR2 SYGVQD (reference sequence). V lost 6 bases and J 0 bases, leaving 15 bases between the germline ends. Time point specified: time of PML onset. The T3 samples were drawn when PML began. Each PCR contained spiked synthetic TR CDR3 controls spanning every V-J pairing. Clones were read by immunoSEQ multiplex PCR, and TCRdb kept only the in-frame ones, dropping some. This sample has approximately 29,000 clones, with approximately 85% found just once. The clonotype originates from a woman younger than 45 with progressive multifocal leukoencephalopathy. The chain uses TRBV10-1 and TRBJ1-5; unclear D gene. Sequencing used PBMCs, obtained from a patient treated with natalizumab. The CDR3 region is CASRHLFGSSNQPQHF. DNA for the CDR3: TGCGCCAGCAGGCACCTGTTTGGTTCTAGCAATCAGCCCCAGCATTTT.